This entry lists 5 T cell receptor beta chains sequenced from one sample in a study of blood T cell repertoires in COVID-19. Repertoires were generated with immunoSEQ multiplex PCR, while TCRdb's copy carries only in-frame clones and drops some. The table records about 140,000 clones, 70% to 90% of them present only once. The sequenced material came from peripheral blood. These receptors came from a woman of 80 years or more with acute or convalescent COVID-19.

V usage is TRBV5-6 and J usage is TRBJ1-1, with a tentative D call TRBD1 (6 bases). The CDR3 extends over 11 amino acids. Trimming stripped 4 bases from V and 7 bases from J, with 8 bases between. The germline V gene encodes CDR1 SGHDT and CDR2 YYEEEE. CDR3 sequence (DNA): TGTGCCAGCAGCCTGGACAGTGAAGCTTTCTTT. This codes for CASSLDSEAFF.

The CDR3 protein is CASSPTIGGETQYF. The DNA of the CDR3 is TGTGCCAGCTCGCCTACTATCGGGGGGGAGACCCAGTACTTC. The J gene is TRBJ2-5, the V gene TRBV18, with 7 nucleotides matching TRBD2. The CDR3 covers 14 residues. In germline, CDR1 is KGHSH, CDR2 LQKENI. Losses at the gene ends were 6 bases for V and 5 bases for J; bases not matched to a gene: 9. The full variable domain, completed using reference TRBV18 and TRBJ2-5, is NAGVMQNPRHLVRRRGQEARLRCSPMKGHSHVYWYRQLPEEGLKFMVYLQKENIIDESGMPKERFSAEFPKEGPSILRIQQVVRGDSAAYFCASSPTIGGETQYFGPGTRLLVL.

The V and J genes are TRBV6-5 and TRBJ1-3, with 9 bases identical to TRBD1. The CDR3 contains 15 residues. The V gene's germline CDR1 is MNHEY and CDR2 SVGAGI. With V trimmed by 2 bases and J by 8 bases, 7 bases remained unmatched. CDR3 DNA sequence: TGTGCCAGCAGTTACCGACCGGGACAGGGTTACACCATATATTTT. This encodes CASSYRPGQGYTIYF.

The chain is built from TRBV7-9 and TRBJ1-5; tentatively, D is TRBD1 (5 bases). V lost 1 base and J lost 5, with 9 bases in between. The CDR3 sequence is 14 residues long. In germline, CDR1 is SEHNR, CDR2 FQNEAQ (reference sequence). In nucleotides, the CDR3 is TGTGCCAGCAGCTTAGACGCGGGGGATCAGCCCCAGCATTTT. Amino acid sequence: CASSLDAGDQPQHF.

Only one count was recorded for this clone. The genes are TRBV29-1 and TRBJ1-2; TRBD1 matches 8 bases. CDR3 size: 12 residues. The V segment lost 5 bases and the J segment 9 bases; nucleotides outside the gene matches: 8. Germline V gene data show CDR1 as SQVTM and CDR2 as ANQGSEA. CDR3 DNA sequence: TGCAGCGTTCCCGGACAGGGCTGGAGCTACACCTTC. This encodes CSVPGQGWSYTF. Full variable domain (rest looked up from reference TRBV29-1 and TRBJ1-2): SAVISQKPSRDICQRGTSLTIQCQVDSQVTMMFWYRQQPGQSLTLIATANQGSEATYESGFVIDKFPISRPNLTFSTLTVSNMSPEDSSIYLCSVPGQGWSYTFGSGTRLTVV.